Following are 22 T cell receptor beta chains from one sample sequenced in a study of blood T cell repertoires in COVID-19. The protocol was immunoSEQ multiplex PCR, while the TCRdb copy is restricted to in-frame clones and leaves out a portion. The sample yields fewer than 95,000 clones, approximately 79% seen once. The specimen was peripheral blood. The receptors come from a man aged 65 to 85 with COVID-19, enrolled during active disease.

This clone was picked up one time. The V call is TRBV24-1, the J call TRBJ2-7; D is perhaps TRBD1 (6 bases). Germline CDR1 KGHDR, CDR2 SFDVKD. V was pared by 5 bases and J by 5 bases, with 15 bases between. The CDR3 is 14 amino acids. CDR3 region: CATSGGYAGDEQYF. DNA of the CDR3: TGTGCCACCAGTGGGGGGTACGCAGGGGACGAGCAGTACTTC.

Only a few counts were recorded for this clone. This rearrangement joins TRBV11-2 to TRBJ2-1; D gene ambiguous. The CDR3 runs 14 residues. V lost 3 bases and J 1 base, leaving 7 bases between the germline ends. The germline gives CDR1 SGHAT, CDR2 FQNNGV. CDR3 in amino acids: CASSLTGSYNEQFF. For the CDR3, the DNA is TGTGCCAGCAGCTTGACCGGGTCCTACAATGAGCAGTTCTTC.

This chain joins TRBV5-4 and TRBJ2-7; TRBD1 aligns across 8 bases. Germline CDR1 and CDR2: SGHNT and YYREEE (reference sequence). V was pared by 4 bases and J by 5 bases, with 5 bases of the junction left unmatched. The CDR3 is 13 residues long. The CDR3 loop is CASSLTGGNEQYF. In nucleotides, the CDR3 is TGTGCCAGCAGCCTTACAGGGGGGAACGAGCAGTACTTC.

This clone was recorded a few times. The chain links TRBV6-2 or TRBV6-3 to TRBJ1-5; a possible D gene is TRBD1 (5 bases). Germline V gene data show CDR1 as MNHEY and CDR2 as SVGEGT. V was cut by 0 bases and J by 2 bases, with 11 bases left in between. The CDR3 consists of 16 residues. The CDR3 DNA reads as TGTGCCAGCAGTTACTCGACCCGGGGGGGCAATCAGCCCCAGCATTTT. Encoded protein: CASSYSTRGGNQPQHF.

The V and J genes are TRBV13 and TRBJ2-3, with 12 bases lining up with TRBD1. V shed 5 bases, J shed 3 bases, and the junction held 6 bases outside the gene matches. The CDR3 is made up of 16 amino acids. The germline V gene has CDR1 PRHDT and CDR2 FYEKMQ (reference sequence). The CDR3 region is CASSLGTGGGTDTQYF. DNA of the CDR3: TGTGCCAGCAGCCTCGGGACAGGGGGCGGAACAGATACGCAGTATTTT.

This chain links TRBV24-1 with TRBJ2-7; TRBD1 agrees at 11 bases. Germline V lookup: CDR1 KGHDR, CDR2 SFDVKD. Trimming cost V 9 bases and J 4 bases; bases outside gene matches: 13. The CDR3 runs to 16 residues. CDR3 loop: CATRNWDRGSGYEQYF. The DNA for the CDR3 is TGTGCCACCCGCAATTGGGACAGGGGGTCTGGATACGAGCAGTACTTC.

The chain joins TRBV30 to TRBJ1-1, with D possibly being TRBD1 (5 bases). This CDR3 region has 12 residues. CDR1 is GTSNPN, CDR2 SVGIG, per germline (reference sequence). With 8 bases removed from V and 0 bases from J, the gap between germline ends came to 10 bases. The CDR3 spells CAQGLMNTEAFF. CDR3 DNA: TGTGCCCAGGGATTAATGAACACTGAAGCTTTCTTT.

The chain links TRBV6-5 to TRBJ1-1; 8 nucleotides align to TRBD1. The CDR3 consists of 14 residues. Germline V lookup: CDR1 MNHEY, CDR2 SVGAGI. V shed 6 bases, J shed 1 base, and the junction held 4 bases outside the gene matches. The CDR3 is CASSSGGSNTEAFF. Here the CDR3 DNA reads TGTGCCAGCAGCTCAGGGGGCTCGAACACTGAAGCTTTCTTT.

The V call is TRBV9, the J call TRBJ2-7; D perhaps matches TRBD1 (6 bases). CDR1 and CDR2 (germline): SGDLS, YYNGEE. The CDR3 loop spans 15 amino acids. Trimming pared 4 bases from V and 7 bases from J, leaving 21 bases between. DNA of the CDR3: TGTGCCAGCAGCCCCGGGACACCACGGTTGGGGGAGCAGTACTTC. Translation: CASSPGTPRLGEQYF.

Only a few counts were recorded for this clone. The CDR3 sequence is CAWSTGLTGNTIYF. The CDR3 DNA reads as TGTGCCTGGAGTACAGGGCTAACTGGAAACACCATATATTTT. The chain couples TRBV30 to TRBJ1-3, with TRBD1 as a possible D gene (6 bases). V lost 2 bases and J lost 2, with 10 bases in between. This CDR3 spans 14 amino acids. Germline loops: CDR1 GTSNPN, CDR2 SVGIG (reference sequence). Looking up the rest from reference TRBV30 and TRBJ1-3 gives the full variable domain: SQTIHQWPATLVQPVGSPLSLECTVEGTSNPNLYWYRQAAGRGLQLLFYSVGIGQISSEVPQNLSASRPQDRQFILSSKKLLLSDSGFYLCAWSTGLTGNTIYFGEGSWLTVV.

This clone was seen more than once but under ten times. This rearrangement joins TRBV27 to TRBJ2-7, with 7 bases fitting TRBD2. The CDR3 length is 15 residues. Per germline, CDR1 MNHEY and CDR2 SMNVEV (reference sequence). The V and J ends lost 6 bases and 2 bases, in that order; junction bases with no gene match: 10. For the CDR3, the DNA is TGTGCCAGCAGACTGGGAGCGGGACTACCCTACGAGCAGTACTTC. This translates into CASRLGAGLPYEQYF.

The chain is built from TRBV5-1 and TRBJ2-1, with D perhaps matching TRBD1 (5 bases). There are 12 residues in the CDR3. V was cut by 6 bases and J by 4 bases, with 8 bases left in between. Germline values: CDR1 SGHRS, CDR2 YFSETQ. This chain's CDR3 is CASNSGYNEQFF. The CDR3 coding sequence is TGCGCCAGCAACTCAGGGTACAATGAGCAGTTCTTC. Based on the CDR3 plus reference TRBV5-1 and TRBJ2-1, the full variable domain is KAGVTQTPRYLIKTRGQQVTLSCSPISGHRSVSWYQQTPGQGLQFLFEYFSETQRNKGNFPGRFSGRQFSNSRSEMNVSTLELGDSALYLCASNSGYNEQFFGPGTRLTVL.

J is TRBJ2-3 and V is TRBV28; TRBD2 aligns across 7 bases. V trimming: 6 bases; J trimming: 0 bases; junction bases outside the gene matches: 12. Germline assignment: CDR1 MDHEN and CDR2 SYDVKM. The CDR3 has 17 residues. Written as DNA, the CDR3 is TGTGCCAGCAGCCCATGGGGGGGAGGAGGGAGCACAGATACGCAGTATTTT. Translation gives CASSPWGGGGSTDTQYF.

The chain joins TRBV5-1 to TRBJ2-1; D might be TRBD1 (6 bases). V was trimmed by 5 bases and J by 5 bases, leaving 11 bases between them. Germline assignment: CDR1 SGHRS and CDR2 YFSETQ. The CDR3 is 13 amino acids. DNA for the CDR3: TGCGCCAGCAGGGGGGCGCCGAACAATGAGCAGTTCTTC. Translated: CASRGAPNNEQFF.

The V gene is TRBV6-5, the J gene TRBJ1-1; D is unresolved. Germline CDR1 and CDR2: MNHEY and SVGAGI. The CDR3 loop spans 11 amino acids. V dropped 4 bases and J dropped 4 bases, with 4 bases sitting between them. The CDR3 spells CASSSSTEAFF. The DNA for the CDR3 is TGTGCCAGCAGTTCGAGCACTGAAGCTTTCTTT.

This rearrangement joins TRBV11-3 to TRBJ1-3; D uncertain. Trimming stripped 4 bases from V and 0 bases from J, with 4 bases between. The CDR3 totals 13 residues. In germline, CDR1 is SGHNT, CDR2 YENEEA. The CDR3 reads CASSSGSGNTIYF. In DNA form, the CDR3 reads TGTGCCAGCAGCTCAGGCTCTGGAAACACCATATATTTT.

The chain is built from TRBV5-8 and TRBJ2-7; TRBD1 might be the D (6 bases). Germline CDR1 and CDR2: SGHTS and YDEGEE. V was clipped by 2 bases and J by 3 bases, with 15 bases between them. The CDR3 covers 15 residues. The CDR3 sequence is CASSFSGRGFYEQYF. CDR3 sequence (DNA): TGTGCCAGCAGCTTTTCTGGCAGGGGTTTCTACGAGCAGTACTTC.

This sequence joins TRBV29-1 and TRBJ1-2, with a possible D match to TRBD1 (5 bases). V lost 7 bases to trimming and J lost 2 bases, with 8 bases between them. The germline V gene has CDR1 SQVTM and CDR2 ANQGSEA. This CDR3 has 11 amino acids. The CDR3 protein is CSATANYGYTF. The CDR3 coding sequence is TGCAGCGCGACAGCAAACTATGGCTACACCTTC.

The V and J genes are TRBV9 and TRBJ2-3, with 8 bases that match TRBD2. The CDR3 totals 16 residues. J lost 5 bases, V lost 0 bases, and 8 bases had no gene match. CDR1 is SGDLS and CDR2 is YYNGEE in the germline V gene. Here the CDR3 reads CASSVGQAGVIDTQYF. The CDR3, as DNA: TGTGCCAGCAGCGTAGGTCAAGCGGGAGTGATAGATACGCAGTATTTT. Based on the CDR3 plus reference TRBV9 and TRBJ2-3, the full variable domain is DSGVTQTPKHLITATGQRVTLRCSPRSGDLSVYWYQQSLDQGLQFLIQYYNGEERAKGNILERFSAQQFPDLHSELNLSSLELGDSALYFCASSVGQAGVIDTQYFGPGTRLTVL.

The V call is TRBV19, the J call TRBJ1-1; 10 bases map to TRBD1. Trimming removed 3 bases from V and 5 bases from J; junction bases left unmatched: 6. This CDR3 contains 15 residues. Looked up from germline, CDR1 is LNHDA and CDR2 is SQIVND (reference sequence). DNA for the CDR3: TGTGCCAGTAGTATGGGACAGGGGCTCAAAACTGAAGCTTTCTTT. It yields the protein CASSMGQGLKTEAFF.

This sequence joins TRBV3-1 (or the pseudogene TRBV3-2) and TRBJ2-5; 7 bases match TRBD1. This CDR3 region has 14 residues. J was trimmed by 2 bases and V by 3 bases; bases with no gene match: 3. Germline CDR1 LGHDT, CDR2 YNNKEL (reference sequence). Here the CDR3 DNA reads TGTGCCAGCAGCCAGGGACAGCGGCAAGAGACCCAGTACTTC. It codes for CASSQGQRQETQYF.

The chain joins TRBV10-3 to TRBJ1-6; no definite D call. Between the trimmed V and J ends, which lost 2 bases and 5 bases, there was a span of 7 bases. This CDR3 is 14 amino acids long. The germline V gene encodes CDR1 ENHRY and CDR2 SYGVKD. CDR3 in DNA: TGTGCCATCAGTGAGACAAGTAATAATTCACCCCTCCACTTT. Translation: CAISETSNNSPLHF.